This T cell receptor beta chain was obtained from a study of blood T cell repertoires in COVID-19. In the original processing: Nucleated cell counts were estimated from reference gene primer amplification. Repertoires were generated with immunoSEQ multiplex PCR, while TCRdb's copy carries only in-frame clones and drops some. Clone size and V and J calls were adopted from that table, with D and trimming inferred from the DNA. Here the sample spans some 330,000 clones, approximately 88% being singletons. V lost 1 base and J 3 bases, leaving 9 bases between the germline ends. This CDR3 comprises 14 residues. CDR1 and CDR2 from the germline V gene are MGHRA and YSYEKL.

The sequenced sample was peripheral blood. The chain recombines TRBV4-1 with TRBJ1-2, with a weak D call TRBD1 (5 bases). The receptor comes from a woman in her fifties or sixties with active or convalescent COVID-19. The CDR3 DNA reads TGCGCCAGCAGCCAAGTTACAGGTTACTATGGCTACACCTTC. Translated, it gives CASSQVTGYYGYTF.